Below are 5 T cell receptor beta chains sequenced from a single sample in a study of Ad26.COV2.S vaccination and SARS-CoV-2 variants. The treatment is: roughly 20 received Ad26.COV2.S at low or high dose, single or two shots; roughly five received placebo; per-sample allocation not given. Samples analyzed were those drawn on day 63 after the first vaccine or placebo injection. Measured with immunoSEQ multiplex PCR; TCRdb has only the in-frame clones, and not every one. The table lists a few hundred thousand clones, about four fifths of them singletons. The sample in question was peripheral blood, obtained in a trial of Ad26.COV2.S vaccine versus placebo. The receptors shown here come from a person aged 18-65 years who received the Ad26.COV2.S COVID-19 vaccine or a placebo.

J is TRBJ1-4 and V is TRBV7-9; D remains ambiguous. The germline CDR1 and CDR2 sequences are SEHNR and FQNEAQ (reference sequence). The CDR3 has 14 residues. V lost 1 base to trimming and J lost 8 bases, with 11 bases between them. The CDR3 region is CASSLVRSGEKLFF. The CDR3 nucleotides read TGTGCCAGCAGCTTAGTACGGTCTGGGGAAAAACTGTTTTTT. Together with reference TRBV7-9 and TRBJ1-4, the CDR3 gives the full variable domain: DTGVSQNPRHKITKRGQNVTFRCDPISEHNRLYWYRQTLGQGPEFLTYFQNEAQLEKSRLLSDRFSAERPKGSFSTLEIQRTEQGDSAMYLCASSLVRSGEKLFFGSGTQLSVL.

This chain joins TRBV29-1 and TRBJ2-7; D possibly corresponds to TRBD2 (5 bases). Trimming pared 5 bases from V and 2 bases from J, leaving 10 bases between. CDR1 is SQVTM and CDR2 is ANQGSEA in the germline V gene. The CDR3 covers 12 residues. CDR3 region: CSVTSGTYEQYF. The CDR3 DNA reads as TGCAGCGTTACCTCCGGGACCTACGAGCAGTACTTC.

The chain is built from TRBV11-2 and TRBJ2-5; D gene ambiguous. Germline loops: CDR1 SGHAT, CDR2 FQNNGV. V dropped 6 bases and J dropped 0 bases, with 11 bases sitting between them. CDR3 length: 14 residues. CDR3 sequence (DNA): TGTGCCAGCAGGCCTAATACGTACCAAGAGACCCAGTACTTC. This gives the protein CASRPNTYQETQYF.

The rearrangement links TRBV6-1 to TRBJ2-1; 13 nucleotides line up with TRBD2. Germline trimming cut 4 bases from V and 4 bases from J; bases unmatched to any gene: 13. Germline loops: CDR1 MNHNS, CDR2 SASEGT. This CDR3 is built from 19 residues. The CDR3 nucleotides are TGTGCCAGCAGTGGGCACCGGACTAGCGGGAGAAGGAATTACAATGAGCAGTTCTTC. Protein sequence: CASSGHRTSGRRNYNEQFF.

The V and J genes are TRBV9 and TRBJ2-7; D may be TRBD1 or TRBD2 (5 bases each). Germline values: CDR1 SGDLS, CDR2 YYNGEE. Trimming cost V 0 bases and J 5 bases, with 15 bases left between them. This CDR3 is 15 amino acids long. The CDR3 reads CASSVALVGRNEQYF. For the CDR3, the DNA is TGTGCCAGCAGCGTAGCTTTGGTGGGACGCAACGAGCAGTACTTC.